This entry describes one T cell receptor (beta chain). Its matching antigen is unknown. With a J-beta primer mix and a sample-barcoded 5' primer, a second PCR ran 7 to 11 cycles. TCRdb recomputed calls from the 5' RACE reads with MiXCR, one row per CDR3 protein. The sample lists around 1,700,000 distinct CDR3 sequences, roughly 27% occurring once. The individuals who served as donors were healthy Caucasians living in Russia, aged about 6 to 100. Researchers isolated at least 6.5 million PBMCs per sample. Every sample gave at least 6 micrograms of total RNA when it was extracted. This entry is derived from a study of blood T cells in healthy people across ages. Findings and limits, study-wide: With age, beta diversity per million T cells declined roughly linearly, significantly by 40.

Trimming shortened V by 0 bases and J by 2 bases, and 12 bases separated the two germline ends. Germline lookup yields CDR1 SGHRS and CDR2 YFSETQ. The CDR3 is 15 residues long. The sample was blood. This TCR was recovered from a woman in her 30s in good health. V usage is TRBV5-1 and J usage is TRBJ2-7; tentative D call: TRBD2 (6 bases). The CDR3 sequence is CASSLAGVITYEQYF. DNA of the CDR3: TGCGCCAGCAGCTTGGCGGGGGTGATAACCTACGAGCAGTACTTC. Combining the CDR3 with reference TRBV5-1 and TRBJ2-7 gives the whole variable domain KAGVTQTPRYLIKTRGQQVTLSCSPISGHRSVSWYQQTPGQGLQFLFEYFSETQRNKGNFPGRFSGRQFSNSRSEMNVSTLELGDSALYLCASSLAGVITYEQYFGPGTRLTVT.